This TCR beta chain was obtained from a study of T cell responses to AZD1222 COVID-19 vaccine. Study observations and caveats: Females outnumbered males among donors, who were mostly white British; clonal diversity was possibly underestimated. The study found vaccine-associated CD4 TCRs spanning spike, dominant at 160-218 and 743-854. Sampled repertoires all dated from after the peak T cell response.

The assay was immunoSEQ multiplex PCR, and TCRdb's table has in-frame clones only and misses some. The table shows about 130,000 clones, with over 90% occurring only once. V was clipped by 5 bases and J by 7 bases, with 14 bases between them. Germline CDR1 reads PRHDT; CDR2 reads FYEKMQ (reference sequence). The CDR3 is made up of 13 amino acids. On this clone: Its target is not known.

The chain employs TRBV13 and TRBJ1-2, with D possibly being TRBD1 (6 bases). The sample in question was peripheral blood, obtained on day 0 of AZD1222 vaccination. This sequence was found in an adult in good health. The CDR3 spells CASSPRDNSGYTF. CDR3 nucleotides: TGTGCCAGCAGCCCCCGGGACAACAGTGGCTACACCTTC.